Here is one T cell receptor beta chain with its context. In this sample, this clone turned up a few times. This receptor's antigen is unknown. Within one base of it there is no much larger clone, and no base qualities were kept. This sample is part of a study of CD8+ T cells in alopecia areata listed by TCRdb under 2018. About the investigation overall: The treated patients took part in an open-label pilot trial in which moderate-to-severe alopecia areata was treated with oral tofacitinib at 5 to 10 mg twice daily. Patients stayed on tofacitinib for 6 to 18 months and then had 6 months of follow-up off drug so that delayed response and recurrence could be assessed. TCRbeta CDR3 regions were amplified by immunoSEQ multiplex PCR with 35 Vbeta forward and 13 Jbeta reverse primers. In treated patients, disease severity was measured using the SALT score, which gives the percentage of scalp surface area affected. Patients on tofacitinib were biopsied at baseline and after 4 and 24 weeks of treatment, and several of the patients also had a later scalp biopsy. RNA was obtained with the PAXgene miRNA kit for fixed scalp, the miRNeasy kit for PBMCs, and the RNeasy kit for mouse skin. Scalp clonality was compared across normal scalp (n=4), patchy alopecia areata scalp (n=8), and alopecia totalis/universalis scalp (n=8). Scalp tissue and sorted CD4+ and CD8+ peripheral blood T cells from patchy and totalis/universalis alopecia areata patients and from healthy controls were covered by human TCRbeta sequencing. In both human patients and the C3H/HeJ mouse model, the study applied high-throughput TCRbeta sequencing to look at T cell clonal expansion in alopecia areata. General study outcomes and caveats: Shared TCR sequences between patients were less evident than in mice, which may be partly attributable to HLA diversity in the patient population. Because the treated cohort was small and included a single nonresponder, larger studies are needed to assess links between baseline CD8+ expansion and response. Scalp TCR repertoire analysis is complicated because resident alphabeta T cells in normal human skin are also sequenced, whereas mouse skin is dominated by gammadelta T cells. Lesional scalp, especially in alopecia totalis/universalis, showed higher clonality and more expanded CD8+ clones than normal scalp, suggesting antigenic drive. During tofacitinib treatment, many expanded lesional clones stuck around in both scalp and blood, and this persistence may partly explain why relapse happens after treatment is stopped. Scalp clonality and the number of expanded CD8+ clones among the top 100 scalp clones were significantly decreased by tofacitinib.

Reading the label with the study, this specimen's time point is: roughly 24 weeks on oral tofacitinib. The sample's treatment or condition label, in plain terms: oral pan-JAK inhibitor, 5-10 mg twice daily. From alopecia areata patients, peripheral blood was collected along with lesional scalp punch biopsies. PBMCs were separated by density centrifugation and stained for CD3, CD4 and CD8, after which CD4+ and CD8+ T cells were sorted on a FACSAria. The method behind the library was the immunoSEQ multiplex PCR assay. RNA was extracted from all samples and reverse transcribed into cDNA as template for TCR sequencing. First-strand cDNA was synthesized with SuperScript III using a 2:1 mix of oligo-dT and random hexamers. A synthetic immune receptor repertoire was used to assess amplification bias, and residual bias was removed computationally. The study's own analysis went as follows. After raw reads were preprocessed to remove errors, the CDR3 was defined following IMGT conventions as running from the conserved cysteine to phenylalanine. Clonality was computed as 1 minus the Shannon entropy, with the entropy normalized by log2 of the number of productive unique TCRs. Scalp TCRbeta sequences were cross-referenced with sorted blood CD4 and CD8 repertoires so that the CD4 or CD8 identity of scalp clones could be inferred. TCRdb re-hosts the immuneACCESS table, in-frame sequences only. Its copies lack some clones; in the studies checked, an unresolved V gene accounts for under half of them, and the cause for the rest is not known. Clonal size and the V and J genes are those of that table, whereas D and trimming came from the DNA. The sample table holds about 280,000 clones, of which 58% were seen once. The ten most abundant clones make up 1.8% of the sample.

CDR1 is given as SNHLY and CDR2 as FYNNEI, both from the germline V gene. Trimming removed 11 bases from V and 2 bases from J, leaving 12 bases between the germline ends. CDR3 length: 12 amino acids, cysteine to phenylalanine. CDR3 DNA only is kept here, 36 bases in frame from base 1. The sequence came from a human donor with alopecia areata. The rearranged segments are TRBV2 and TRBJ1-2; a tentative D call is TRBD1 (5 bases match). Sequencing used CD4+ T cells sorted from blood, obtained at week 24, from a patient treated with tofacitinib. The CDR3 corresponds to CAAGGTNYGYTF. The bases are TGTGCCGCCGGGGGTACCAACTATGGCTACACCTTC.